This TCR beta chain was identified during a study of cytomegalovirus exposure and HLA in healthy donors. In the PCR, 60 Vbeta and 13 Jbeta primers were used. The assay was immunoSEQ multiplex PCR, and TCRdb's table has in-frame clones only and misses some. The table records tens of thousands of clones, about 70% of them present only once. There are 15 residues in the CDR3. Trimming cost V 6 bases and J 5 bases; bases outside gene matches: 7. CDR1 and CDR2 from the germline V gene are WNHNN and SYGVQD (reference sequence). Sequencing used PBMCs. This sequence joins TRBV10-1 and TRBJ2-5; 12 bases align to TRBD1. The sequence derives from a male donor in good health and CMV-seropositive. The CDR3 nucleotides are TGCGCCAGCAGCGCCGGGACAGGGGGCGGCGAGACCCAGTACTTC. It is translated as CASSAGTGGGETQYF.